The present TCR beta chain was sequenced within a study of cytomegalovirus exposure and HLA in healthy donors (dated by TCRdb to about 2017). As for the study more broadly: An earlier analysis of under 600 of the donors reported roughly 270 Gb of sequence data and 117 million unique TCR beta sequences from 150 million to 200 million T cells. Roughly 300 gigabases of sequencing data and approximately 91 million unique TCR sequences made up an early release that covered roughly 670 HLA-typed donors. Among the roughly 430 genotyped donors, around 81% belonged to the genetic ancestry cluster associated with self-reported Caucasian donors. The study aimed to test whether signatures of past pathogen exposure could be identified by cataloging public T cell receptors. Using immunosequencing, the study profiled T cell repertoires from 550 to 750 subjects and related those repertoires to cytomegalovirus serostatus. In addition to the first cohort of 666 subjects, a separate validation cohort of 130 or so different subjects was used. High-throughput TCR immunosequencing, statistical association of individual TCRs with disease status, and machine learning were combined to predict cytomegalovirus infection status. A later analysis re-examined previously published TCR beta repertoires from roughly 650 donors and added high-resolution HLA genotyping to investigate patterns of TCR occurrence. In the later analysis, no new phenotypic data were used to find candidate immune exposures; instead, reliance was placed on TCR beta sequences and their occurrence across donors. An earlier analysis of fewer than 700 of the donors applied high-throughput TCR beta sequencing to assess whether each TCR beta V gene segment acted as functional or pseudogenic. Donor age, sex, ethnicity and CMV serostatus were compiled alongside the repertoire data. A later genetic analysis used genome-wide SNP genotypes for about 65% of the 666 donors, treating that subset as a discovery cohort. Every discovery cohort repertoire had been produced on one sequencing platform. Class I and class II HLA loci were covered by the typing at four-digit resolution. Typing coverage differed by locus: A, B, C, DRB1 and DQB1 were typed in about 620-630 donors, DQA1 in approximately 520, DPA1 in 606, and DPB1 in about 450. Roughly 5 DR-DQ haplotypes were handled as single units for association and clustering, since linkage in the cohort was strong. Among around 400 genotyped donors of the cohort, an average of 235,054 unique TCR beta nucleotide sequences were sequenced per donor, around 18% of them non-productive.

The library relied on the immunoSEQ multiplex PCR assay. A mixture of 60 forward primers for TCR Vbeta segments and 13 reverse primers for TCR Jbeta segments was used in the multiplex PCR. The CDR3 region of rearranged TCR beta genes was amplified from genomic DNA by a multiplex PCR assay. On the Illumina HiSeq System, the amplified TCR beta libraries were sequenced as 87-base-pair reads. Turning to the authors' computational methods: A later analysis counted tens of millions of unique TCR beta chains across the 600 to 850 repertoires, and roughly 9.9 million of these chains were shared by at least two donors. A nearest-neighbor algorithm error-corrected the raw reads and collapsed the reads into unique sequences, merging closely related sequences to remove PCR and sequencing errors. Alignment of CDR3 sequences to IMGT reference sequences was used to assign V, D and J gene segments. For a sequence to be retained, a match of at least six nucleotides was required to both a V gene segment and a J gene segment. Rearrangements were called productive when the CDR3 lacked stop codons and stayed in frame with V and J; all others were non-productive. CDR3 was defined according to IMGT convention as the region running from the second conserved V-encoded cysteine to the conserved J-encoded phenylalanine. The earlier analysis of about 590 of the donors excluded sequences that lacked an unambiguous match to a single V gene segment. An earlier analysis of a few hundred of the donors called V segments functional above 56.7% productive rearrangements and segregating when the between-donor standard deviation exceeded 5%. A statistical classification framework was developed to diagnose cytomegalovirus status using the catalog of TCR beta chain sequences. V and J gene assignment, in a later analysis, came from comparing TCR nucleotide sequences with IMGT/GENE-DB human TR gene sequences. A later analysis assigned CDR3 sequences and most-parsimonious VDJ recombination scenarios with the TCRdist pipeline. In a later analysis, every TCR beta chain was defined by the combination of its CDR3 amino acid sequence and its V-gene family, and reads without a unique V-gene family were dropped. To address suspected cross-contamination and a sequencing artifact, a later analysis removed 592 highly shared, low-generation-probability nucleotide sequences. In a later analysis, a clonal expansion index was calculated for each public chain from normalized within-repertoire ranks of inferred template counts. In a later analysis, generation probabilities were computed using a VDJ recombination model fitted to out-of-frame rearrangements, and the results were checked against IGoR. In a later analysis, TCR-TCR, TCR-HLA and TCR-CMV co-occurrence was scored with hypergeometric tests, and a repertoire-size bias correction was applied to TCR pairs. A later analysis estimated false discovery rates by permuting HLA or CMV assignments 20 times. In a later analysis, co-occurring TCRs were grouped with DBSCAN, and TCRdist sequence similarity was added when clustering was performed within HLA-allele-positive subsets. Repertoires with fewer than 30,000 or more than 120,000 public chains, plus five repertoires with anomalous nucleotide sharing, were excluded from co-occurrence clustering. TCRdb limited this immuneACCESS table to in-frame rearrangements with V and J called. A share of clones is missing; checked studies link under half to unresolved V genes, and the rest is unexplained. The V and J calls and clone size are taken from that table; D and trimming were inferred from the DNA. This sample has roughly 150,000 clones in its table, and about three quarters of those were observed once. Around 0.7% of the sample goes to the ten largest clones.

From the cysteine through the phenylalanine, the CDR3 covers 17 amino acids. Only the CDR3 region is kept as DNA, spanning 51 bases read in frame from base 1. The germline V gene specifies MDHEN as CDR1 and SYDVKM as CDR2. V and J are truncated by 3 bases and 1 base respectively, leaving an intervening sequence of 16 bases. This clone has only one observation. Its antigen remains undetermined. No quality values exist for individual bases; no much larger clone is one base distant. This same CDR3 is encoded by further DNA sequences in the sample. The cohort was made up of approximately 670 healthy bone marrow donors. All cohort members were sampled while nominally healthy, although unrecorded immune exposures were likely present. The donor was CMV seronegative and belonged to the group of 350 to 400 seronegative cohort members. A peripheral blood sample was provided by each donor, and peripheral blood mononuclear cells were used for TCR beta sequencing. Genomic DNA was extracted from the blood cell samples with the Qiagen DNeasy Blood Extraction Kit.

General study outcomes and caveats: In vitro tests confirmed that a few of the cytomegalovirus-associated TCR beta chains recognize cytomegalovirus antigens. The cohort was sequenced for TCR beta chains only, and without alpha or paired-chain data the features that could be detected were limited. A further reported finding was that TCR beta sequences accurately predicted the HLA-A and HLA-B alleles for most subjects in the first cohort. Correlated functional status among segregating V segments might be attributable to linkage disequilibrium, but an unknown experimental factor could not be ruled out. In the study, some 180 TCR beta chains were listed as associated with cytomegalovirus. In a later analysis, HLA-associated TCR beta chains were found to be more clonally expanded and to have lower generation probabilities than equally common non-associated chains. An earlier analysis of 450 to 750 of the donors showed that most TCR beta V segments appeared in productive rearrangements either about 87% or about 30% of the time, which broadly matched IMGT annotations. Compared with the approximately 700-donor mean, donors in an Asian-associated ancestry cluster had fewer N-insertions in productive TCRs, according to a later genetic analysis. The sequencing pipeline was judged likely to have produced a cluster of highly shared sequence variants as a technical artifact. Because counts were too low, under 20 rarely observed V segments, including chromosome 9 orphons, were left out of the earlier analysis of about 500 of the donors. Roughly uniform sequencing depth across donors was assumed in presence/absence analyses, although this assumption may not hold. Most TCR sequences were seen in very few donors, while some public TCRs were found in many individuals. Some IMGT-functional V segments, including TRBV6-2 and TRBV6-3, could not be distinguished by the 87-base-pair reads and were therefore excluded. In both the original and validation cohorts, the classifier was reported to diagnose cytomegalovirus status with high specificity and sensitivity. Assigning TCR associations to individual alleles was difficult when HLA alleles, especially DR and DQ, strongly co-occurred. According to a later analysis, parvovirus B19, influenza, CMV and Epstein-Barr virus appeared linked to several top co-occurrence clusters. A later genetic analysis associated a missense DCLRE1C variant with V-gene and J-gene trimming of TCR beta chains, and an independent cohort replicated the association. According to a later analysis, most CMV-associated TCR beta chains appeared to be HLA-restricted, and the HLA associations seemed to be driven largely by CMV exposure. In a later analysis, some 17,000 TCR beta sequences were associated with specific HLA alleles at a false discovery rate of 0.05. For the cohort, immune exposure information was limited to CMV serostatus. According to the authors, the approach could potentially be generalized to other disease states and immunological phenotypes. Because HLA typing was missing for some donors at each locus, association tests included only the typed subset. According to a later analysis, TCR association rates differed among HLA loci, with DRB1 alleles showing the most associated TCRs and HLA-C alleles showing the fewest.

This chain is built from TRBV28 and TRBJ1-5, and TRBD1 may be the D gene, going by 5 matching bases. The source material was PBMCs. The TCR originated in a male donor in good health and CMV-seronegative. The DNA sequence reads TGTGCCAGCAGTTTGCCCCCCAGGGTAAGGAGCAATCAGCCCCAGCATTTT. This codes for CASSLPPRVRSNQPQHF.